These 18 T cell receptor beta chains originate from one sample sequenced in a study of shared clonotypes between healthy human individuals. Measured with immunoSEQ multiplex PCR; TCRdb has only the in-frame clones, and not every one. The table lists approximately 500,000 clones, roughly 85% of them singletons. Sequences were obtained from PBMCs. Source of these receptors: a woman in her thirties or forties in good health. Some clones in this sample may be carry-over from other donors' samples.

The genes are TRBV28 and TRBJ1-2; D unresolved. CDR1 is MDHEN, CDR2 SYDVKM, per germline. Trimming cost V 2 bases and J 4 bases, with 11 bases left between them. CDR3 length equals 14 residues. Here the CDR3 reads CASSLRPAIYGYTF. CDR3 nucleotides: TGTGCCAGCAGTTTACGGCCCGCGATCTATGGCTACACCTTC.

As DNA, the CDR3 is TGTGCCAGCAGCCGGGAGGGTCGAGGAACTGAAGCTTTCTTT. Translation: CASSREGRGTEAFF. The chain employs TRBV5-6 and TRBJ1-1; the D is unclear. The germline gives CDR1 SGHDT, CDR2 YYEEEE. V was pared by 4 bases and J by 5 bases, with 15 bases between. This CDR3 spans 14 amino acids.

In DNA form, the CDR3 reads TGTGCCAGCAGCTTCCGGGACGGCCCCTACGAGCAGTACTTC. Translated: CASSFRDGPYEQYF. The genes are TRBV7-2 and TRBJ2-7; D possibly uses TRBD1 or TRBD2 (5 bases each). The CDR3 sequence is 14 residues long. Trimming cost V 3 bases and J 2 bases, with 11 bases left between them. CDR1 is SGHTA and CDR2 is FQGNSA in the germline V gene. The full variable domain, its missing parts supplied by reference TRBV7-2 and TRBJ2-7, is GAGVSQSPSNKVTEKGKDVELRCDPISGHTALYWYRQSLGQGLEFLIYFQGNSAPDKSGLPSDRFSAERTGGSVSTLTIQRTQQEDSAVYLCASSFRDGPYEQYFGPGTRLTVT.

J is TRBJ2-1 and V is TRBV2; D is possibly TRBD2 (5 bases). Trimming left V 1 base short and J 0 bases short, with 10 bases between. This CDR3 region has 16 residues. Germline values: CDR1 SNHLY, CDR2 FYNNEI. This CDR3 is CASSEGGPYSYNEQFF. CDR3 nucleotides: TGTGCCAGCAGTGAAGGAGGGCCTTACTCCTACAATGAGCAGTTCTTC. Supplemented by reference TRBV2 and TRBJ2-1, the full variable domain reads EPEVTQTPSHQVTQMGQEVILRCVPISNHLYFYWYRQILGQKVEFLVSFYNNEISEKSEIFDDQFSVERPDGSNFTLKIRSTKLEDSAMYFCASSEGGPYSYNEQFFGPGTRLTVL.

The CDR3 nucleotides are TGTGCCAGCAGTTACACGGCTAGCGGGAGCTCCTACGAGCAGTACTTC. Amino acids: CASSYTASGSSYEQYF. The chain combines TRBV6-6 with TRBJ2-5; 10 bases agree with TRBD2. The end of the DNA is better explained by TRBJ2-7, so the J call may be wrong. Germline V lookup: CDR1 MNHNY, CDR2 SVGAGI (reference sequence). The CDR3 is 16 amino acids.

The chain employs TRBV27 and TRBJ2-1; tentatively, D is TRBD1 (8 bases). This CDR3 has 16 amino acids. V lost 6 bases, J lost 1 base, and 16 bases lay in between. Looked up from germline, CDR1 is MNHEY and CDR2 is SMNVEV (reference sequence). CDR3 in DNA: TGTGCCAGCAGCCGGAACAGGGGGGGATCCTACAATGAGCAGTTCTTC. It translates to CASSRNRGGSYNEQFF.

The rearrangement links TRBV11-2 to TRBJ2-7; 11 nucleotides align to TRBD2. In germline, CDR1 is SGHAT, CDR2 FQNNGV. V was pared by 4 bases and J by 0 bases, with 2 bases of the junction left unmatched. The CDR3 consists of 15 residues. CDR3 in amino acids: CASSWGLAASYEQYF. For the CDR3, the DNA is TGTGCCAGCAGCTGGGGACTAGCGGCCTCCTACGAGCAGTACTTC.

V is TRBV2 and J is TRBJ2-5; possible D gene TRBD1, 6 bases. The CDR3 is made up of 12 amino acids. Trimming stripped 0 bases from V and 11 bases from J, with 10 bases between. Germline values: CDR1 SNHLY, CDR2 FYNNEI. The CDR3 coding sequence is TGTGCCAGCAGTGAAGCGCTCGGACAGCAGTACTTC. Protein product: CASSEALGQQYF.

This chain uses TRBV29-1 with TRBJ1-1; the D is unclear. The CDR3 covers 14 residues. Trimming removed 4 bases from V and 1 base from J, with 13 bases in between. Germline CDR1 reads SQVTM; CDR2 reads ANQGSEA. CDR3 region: CSVVSRTGNTEAFF. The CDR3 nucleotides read TGCAGCGTTGTGTCGAGGACGGGGAACACTGAAGCTTTCTTT.

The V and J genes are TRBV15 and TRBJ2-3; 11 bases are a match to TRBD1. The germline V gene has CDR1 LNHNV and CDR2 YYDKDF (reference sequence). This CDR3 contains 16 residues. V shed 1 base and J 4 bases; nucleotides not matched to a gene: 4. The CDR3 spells CATSRGPGQGADTQYF. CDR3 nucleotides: TGTGCCACCAGCAGAGGTCCGGGACAGGGGGCAGATACGCAGTATTTT.

CDR3 loop: CASSPTTESTGELFF. CDR3 DNA: TGTGCCAGCTCACCGACGACAGAGTCCACCGGGGAGCTGTTTTTT. The V gene is TRBV18, the J gene TRBJ2-2, with D tentatively TRBD1 (5 bases). This CDR3 comprises 15 residues. The germline V and J ends were trimmed by 3 bases and 4 bases, with 12 bases remaining between them. Germline V lookup: CDR1 KGHSH, CDR2 LQKENI.

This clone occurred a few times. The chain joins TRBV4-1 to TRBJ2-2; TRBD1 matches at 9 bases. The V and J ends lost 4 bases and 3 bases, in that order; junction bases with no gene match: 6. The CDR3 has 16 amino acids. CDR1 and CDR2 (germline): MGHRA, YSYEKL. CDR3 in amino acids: CASSRGQGLDTGELFF. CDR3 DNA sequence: TGCGCCAGCAGCCGAGGACAGGGGTTGGACACCGGGGAGCTGTTTTTT.

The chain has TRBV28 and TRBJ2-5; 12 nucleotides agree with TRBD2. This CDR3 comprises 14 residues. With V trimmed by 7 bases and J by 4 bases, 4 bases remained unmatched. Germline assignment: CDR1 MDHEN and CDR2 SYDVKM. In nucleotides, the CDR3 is TGTGCCAGCAAACTAGCGGGAGGAGTAGAGACCCAGTACTTC. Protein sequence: CASKLAGGVETQYF.

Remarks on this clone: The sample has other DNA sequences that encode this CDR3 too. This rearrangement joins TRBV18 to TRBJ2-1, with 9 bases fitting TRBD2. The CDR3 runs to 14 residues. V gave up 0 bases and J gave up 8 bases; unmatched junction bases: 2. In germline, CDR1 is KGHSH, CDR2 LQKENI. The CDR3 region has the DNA TGTGCCAGCTCACCACCGGGACTAGCCTATGAGCAGTTCTTC. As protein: CASSPPGLAYEQFF.

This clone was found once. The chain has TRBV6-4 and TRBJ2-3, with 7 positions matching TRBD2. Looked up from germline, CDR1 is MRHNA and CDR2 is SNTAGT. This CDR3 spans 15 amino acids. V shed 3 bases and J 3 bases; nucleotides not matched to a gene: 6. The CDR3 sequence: CASSETGGGTDTQYF. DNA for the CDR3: TGTGCCAGCAGTGAGACGGGAGGTGGGACAGATACGCAGTATTTT.

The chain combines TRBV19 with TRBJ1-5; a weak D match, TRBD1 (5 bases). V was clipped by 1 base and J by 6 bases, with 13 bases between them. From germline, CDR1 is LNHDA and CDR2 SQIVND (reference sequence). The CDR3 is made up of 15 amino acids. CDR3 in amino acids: CASSIGVTGGQPQHF. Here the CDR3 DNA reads TGTGCCAGTAGTATAGGGGTCACAGGTGGTCAGCCCCAGCATTTT.

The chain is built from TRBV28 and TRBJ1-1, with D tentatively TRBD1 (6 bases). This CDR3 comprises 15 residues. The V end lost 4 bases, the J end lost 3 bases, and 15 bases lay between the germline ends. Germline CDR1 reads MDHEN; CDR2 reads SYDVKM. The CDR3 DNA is TGTGCCAGCAGTTCGCGGGGGGCGGGCTACACTGAAGCTTTCTTT. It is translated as CASSSRGAGYTEAFF.

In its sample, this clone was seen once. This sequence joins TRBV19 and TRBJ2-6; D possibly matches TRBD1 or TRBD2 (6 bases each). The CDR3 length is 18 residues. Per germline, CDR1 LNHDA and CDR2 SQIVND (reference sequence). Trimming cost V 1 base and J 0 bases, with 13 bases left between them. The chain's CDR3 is CASSIGRGLRSGANVLTF. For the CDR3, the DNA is TGTGCCAGTAGTATAGGTCGGGGGCTCCGCTCTGGGGCCAACGTCCTGACTTTC. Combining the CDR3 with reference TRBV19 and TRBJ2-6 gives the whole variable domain DGGITQSPKYLFRKEGQNVTLSCEQNLNHDAMYWYRQDPGQGLRLIYYSQIVNDFQKGDIAEGYSVSREKKESFPLTVTSAQKNPTAFYLCASSIGRGLRSGANVLTFGAGSRLTVL.